This T cell receptor (beta chain) was sequenced during a study of CD8+ T cells in alopecia areata. Study results and caveats: How baseline CD8+ expansion relates to response remains uncertain (there was one nonresponder).

Documented treatment: oral pan-JAK inhibitor, 5-10 mg twice daily. RNA extraction and reverse transcription yielded cDNA as sequencing template. Clones were read by immunoSEQ multiplex PCR, and TCRdb kept only the in-frame ones, dropping some. The sample yields 150,000 or so clones, about 88% seen once. With regard to this clone: As yet, its antigen is unknown.

This clonotype originated in a human donor with alopecia areata. Material: CD8+ T cells sorted from blood, obtained at week 4, from a patient treated with tofacitinib.

In DNA, the CDR3 is TGCAGCGGCAGGGAAGATGAACACTACTTC. It specifies CSGREDEHYF. V usage is TRBV29-1 and J usage is TRBJ2-5, with a possible D match to TRBD1 (5 bases). Germline CDR1 reads SQVTM; CDR2 reads ANQGSEA. This CDR3 is built from 10 residues. Trimming stripped 7 bases from V and 14 bases from J, with 17 bases between.